The rows below give T cell receptor beta chains drawn from one sample of a study of vaccination and CD4 T cells after COVID-19. Their antigen targets remain unknown. Using its own MiXCR run on the PCR reads, TCRdb lists one record per CDR3 protein. This table holds around 13,000 distinct CDR3 sequences, 30% to 45% found once. Sequencing was performed on cultured CD4+ T cells from blood. The receptor set was obtained from a human donor with COVID-19. The conserved cysteine and the conserved F or W are not part of the CDR3 here. The D gene is left open where the match is weak.

>.|TRBV5-4|TRBJ2-5
ASSLEGKTQY
>.|TRBV3-1|TRBJ1-1
ASSAHVENEAF
>.|TRBV20-1|TRBJ1-6
SARRGVGYNSPLH
>TRBD2|TRBV28|TRBJ2-3
ASSSAFRLAGDTDTQY
>TRBD2|TRBV6-1|TRBJ2-1
ASSRTSGGNEQF
>TRBD1|TRBV6-5|TRBJ2-7
ASSYSGGQAYEQY
>TRBD1|TRBV6-1|TRBJ2-7
ATSQGPKGEQY
>TRBD1|TRBV19|TRBJ1-6
ASSEPLVTGHSYNSPLH
>.|TRBV7-8|TRBJ1-1
ASSFRKDRNTEAF
>.|TRBV5-1|TRBJ2-3
ASSLRGTSTDTQY
>TRBD1|TRBV6-4|TRBJ1-2
ASSNDRARGGYT
>.|TRBV6-5|TRBJ2-7
ASSYPRTKYEQY
>.|TRBV7-9|TRBJ2-7
ASSPLADSYEQY
>TRBD1|TRBV19|TRBJ1-1
ASSTSGGKNTEAF
>TRBD1|TRBV2|TRBJ2-2
ASRDRVSTGELF
>.|TRBV28|TRBJ2-6
ASKETGQYSGANVLT
>TRBD1|TRBV5-5|TRBJ1-2
ASSPSTGPKFYGYT
>.|TRBV5-4|TRBJ2-5
ASSSGGFQETQY
>TRBD1|TRBV12-3/TRBV12-4|TRBJ2-3
ASSFLGGSTDTQY
>.|TRBV6-2/TRBV6-3|TRBJ2-1
ASIPRSATYNEQF
>.|TRBV5-1|TRBJ2-5
ASSPQNRGGETQY
>.|TRBV7-9|TRBJ2-5
ASSSRPKETQY
>.|TRBV7-8|TRBJ1-2
ASLGESYGYT
>.|TRBV10-1|TRBJ2-2
ASSGRGRDTGELF
>.|TRBV23-1|TRBJ2-5
ASRPRSGTQETQY
>.|TRBV12-3/TRBV12-4|TRBJ2-2
ASSFRQGGGELF
>.|TRBV28|TRBJ1-2
ANTDTADGYT
>.|TRBV18|TRBJ2-5
ASSPKETQY
>.|TRBV7-2|TRBJ2-3
ASSLKGGDTQY
>.|TRBV7-9|TRBJ1-1
ASSPGGGFTEAF
>.|TRBV7-8|TRBJ1-2
ASSSSPYSVYGYT
>.|TRBV20-1|TRBJ1-6
SATPGLRSYNSPLH
>.|TRBV7-2|TRBJ2-2
ASSGGGGGRYTGELF
>.|TRBV2|TRBJ2-5
ASSLGTGETQY
>TRBD1|TRBV5-1|TRBJ1-6
ASSSGTGGYSPLH
>.|TRBV7-2|TRBJ1-6
ASSLDQGRASPLH
>.|TRBV28|TRBJ1-2
ASSLTPDGYT
>.|TRBV29-1|TRBJ2-5
SINRDFLRETQY
>.|TRBV20-1|TRBJ2-5
SARDVPARETQY
>.|TRBV6-5|TRBJ2-7
ASSYGVRGYEQY
>TRBD1|TRBV30|TRBJ1-6
AGTGGRNSPLH
>.|TRBV6-5|TRBJ1-3
ASSYGLGLGGNTIY
>.|TRBV6-5|TRBJ1-1
ASSYSNTEAF
>.|TRBV7-2|TRBJ2-3
ASSLPSTDTQY
>.|TRBV6-1|TRBJ1-1
ASSQRTANTEAF
>.|TRBV6-5|TRBJ1-5
ASSLPDSGTGLWNQPQH
>TRBD2|TRBV6-5|TRBJ2-1
ASSYGKRGGGEQL